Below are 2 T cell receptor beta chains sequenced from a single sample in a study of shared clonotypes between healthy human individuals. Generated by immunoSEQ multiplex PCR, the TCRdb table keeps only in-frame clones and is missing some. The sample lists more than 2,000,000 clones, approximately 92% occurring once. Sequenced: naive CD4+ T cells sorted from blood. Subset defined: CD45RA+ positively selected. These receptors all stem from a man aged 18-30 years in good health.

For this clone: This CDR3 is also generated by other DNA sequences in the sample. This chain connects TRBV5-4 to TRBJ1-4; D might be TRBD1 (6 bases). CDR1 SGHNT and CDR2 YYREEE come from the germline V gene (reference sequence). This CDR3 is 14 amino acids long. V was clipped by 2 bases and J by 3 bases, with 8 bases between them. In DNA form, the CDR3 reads TGTGCCAGCAGCTTACAGGGACCTAATGAAAAACTGTTTTTT. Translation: CASSLQGPNEKLFF.

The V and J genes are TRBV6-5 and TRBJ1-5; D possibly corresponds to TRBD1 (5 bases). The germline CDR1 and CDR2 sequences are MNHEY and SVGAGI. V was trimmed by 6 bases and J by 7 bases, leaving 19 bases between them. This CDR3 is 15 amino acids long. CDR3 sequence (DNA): TGTGCCAGCAGCTCACAGGAGGCCTGGGGACAGCCCCAGCATTTT. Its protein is CASSSQEAWGQPQHF.